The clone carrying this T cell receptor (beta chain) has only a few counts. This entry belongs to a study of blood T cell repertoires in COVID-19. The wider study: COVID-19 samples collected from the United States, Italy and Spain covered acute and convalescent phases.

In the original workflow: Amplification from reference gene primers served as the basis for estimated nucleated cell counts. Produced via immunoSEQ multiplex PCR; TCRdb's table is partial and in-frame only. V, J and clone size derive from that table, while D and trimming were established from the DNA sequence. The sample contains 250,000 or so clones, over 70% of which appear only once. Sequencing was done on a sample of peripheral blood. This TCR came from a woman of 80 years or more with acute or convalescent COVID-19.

CDR3 in DNA: TGTGCCATCAGTGAGTCGATATCAGGTCGGGGTGAAGCTTTCTTT. Translating it yields CAISESISGRGEAFF. V gene TRBV10-3 combines with J gene TRBJ1-1; D is unclear. This CDR3 comprises 15 residues. V was cut by 0 bases and J by 7 bases, with 15 bases left in between. Germline CDR1 ENHRY, CDR2 SYGVKD.